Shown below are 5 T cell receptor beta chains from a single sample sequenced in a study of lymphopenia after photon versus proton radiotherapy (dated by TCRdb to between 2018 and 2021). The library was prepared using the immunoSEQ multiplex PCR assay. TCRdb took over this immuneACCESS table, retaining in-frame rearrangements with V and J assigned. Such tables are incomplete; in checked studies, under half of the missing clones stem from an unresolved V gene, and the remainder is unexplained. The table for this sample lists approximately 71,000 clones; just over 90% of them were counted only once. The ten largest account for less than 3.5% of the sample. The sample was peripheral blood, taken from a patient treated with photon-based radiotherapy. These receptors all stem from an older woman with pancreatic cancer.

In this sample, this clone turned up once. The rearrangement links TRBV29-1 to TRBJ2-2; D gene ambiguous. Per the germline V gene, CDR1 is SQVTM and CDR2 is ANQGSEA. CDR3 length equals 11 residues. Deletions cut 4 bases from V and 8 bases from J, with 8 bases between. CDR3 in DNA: TGCAGCGTTGGTGATCTAGGGGAGCTGTTTTTT. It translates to CSVGDLGELFF.

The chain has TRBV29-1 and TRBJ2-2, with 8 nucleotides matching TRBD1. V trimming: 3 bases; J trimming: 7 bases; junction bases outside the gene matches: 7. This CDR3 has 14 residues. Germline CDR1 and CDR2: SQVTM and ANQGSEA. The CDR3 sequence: CSVEGQGAGGELFF. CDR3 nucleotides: TGCAGCGTTGAGGGGCAGGGGGCCGGCGGGGAGCTGTTTTTT.

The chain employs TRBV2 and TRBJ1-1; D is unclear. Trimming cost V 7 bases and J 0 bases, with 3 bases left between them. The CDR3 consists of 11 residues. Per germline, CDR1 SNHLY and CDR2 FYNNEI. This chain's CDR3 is CASTLNTEAFF. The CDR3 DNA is TGTGCCAGCACCCTGAACACTGAAGCTTTCTTT.

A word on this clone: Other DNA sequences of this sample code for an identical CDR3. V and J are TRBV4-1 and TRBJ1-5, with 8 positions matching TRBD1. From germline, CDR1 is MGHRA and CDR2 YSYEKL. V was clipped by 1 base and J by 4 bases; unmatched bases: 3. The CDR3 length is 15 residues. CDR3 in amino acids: CASSQGRGLNQPQHF. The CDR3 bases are TGCGCCAGCAGCCAAGGCAGGGGGCTAAATCAGCCCCAGCATTTT.

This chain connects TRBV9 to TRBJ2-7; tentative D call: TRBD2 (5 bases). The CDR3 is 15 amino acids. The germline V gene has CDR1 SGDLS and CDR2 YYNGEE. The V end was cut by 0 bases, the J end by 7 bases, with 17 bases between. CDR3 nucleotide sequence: TGTGCCAGCAGCGTAGACGAGGGATCGGTAGGGGAGCAGTACTTC. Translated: CASSVDEGSVGEQYF.